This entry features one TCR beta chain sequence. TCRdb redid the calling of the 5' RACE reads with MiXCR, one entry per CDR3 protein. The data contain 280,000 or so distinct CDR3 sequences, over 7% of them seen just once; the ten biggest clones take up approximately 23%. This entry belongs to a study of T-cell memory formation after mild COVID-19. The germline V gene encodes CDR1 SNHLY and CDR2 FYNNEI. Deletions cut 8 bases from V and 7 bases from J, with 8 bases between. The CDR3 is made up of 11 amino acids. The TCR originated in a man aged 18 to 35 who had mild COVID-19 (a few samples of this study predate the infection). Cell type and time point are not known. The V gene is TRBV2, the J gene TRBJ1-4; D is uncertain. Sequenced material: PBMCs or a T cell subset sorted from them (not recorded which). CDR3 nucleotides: TGTGCCAGCCGGCTTAGTGAAAAACTGTTTTTT. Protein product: CASRLSEKLFF.